One sample yielded the 13 T cell receptor beta chains listed below, sequenced in a study of read filtering for tumor transcriptome and immune sequencing. From about 400 ng of RNA, a library with molecular barcoded alpha/delta and beta/gamma adaptors was made. TCRdb fed the reads into MiXCR, producing one record per CDR3 protein. The sample lists approximately 57,000 distinct CDR3 sequences, more than 9% occurring once. Sequenced sample: a population of CD138-negative cells sorted from bone marrow. These receptors all come from a donor over 35 with multiple myeloma.

This clonotype was detected ten times or more. This chain joins TRBV20-1 and TRBJ2-5, with 15 bases fitting TRBD2. The CDR3 has 15 amino acids. Per the germline V gene, CDR1 is DFQATT and CDR2 is SNEGSKA (reference sequence). V shed 5 bases, J shed 3 bases, and the junction held 4 bases outside the gene matches. The CDR3 here is CSAGLAGGPEETQYF. In DNA, the CDR3 is TGCAGTGCTGGACTAGCGGGGGGGCCGGAAGAGACCCAGTACTTC.

Ten or more counts support this clonotype. The rearrangement uses TRBV20-1 and TRBJ2-7; D uncertain. Germline V CDR1 and CDR2: DFQATT, SNEGSKA (reference sequence). The CDR3 loop spans 11 amino acids. Trimming removed 2 bases from V and 3 bases from J, with 5 bases in between. CDR3 loop: CSARIGYEQYF. The CDR3, as DNA: TGCAGTGCTAGAATCGGCTACGAGCAGTACTTC.

This clonotype was observed at least ten times. The J gene is TRBJ2-1, the V gene TRBV7-3; D perhaps matches TRBD2 (5 bases). Germline lookup yields CDR1 SGHTA and CDR2 FQGTGA. The CDR3 totals 15 residues. V was clipped by 6 bases and J by 6 bases, with 18 bases between them. CDR3 loop: CASRRLLLVSNEQFF. In nucleotides, the CDR3 is TGTGCCAGCAGGAGGCTATTACTAGTTTCCAATGAGCAGTTCTTC.

This clonotype was observed a handful of times. This sequence joins TRBV15 and TRBJ2-3, with 9 nucleotides matching TRBD2. CDR3 length equals 16 residues. In germline, CDR1 is LNHNV, CDR2 YYDKDF (reference sequence). J gave up 0 bases and V 5 bases, and 6 bases lay outside the gene matches. CDR3 amino acids: CATSFRLAASTDTQYF. The DNA of the CDR3 is TGTGCCACCAGCTTTCGACTAGCGGCTAGCACAGATACGCAGTATTTT. Full variable domain (remainder filled in from reference TRBV15 and TRBJ2-3): DAMVIQNPRYQVTQFGKPVTLSCSQTLNHNVMYWYQQKSSQAPKLLFHYYDKDFNNEADTPDNFQSRRPNTSFCFLDIRSPGLGDTAMYLCATSFRLAASTDTQYFGPGTRLTVL.

This clonotype was counted many times. V gene TRBV5-1 combines with J gene TRBJ2-3, with a weak D call TRBD1 (6 bases). V was trimmed by 5 bases and J by 3 bases, leaving 13 bases between them. The germline V gene encodes CDR1 SGHRS and CDR2 YFSETQ. This CDR3 has 14 amino acids. The CDR3 DNA reads as TGCGCCAGCAGAAATGGACAGAGGACAGATACGCAGTATTTT. It codes for CASRNGQRTDTQYF.

About this clonotype: Possible read error: a much larger clone is one base away. The rearrangement joins TRBV18 to TRBJ2-1; tentatively, D is TRBD2 (5 bases). Germline loops: CDR1 KGHSH, CDR2 LQKENI. The CDR3 is 11 residues long. The CDR3 DNA is TGTGCCAGCTCACCACAGGGAGTGCAGTCCTTC. This gives the protein CASSPQGVQSF.

This chain uses TRBV11-2 with TRBJ2-7, with D perhaps matching TRBD1 (6 bases). V lost 3 bases and J lost 2, with 11 bases in between. Per the germline V gene, CDR1 is SGHAT and CDR2 is FQNNGV. The CDR3 is 14 residues long. This CDR3 is CASSLGTLTYEQYF. The CDR3 DNA follows: TGTGCCAGCAGCTTGGGGACATTGACCTACGAGCAGTACTTC.

This clonotype appeared a few times. The rearrangement uses TRBV15 and TRBJ1-3; 8 bases are shared with TRBD1. The CDR3 runs to 14 residues. V lost 8 bases to trimming and J lost 2 bases; unmatched junction nucleotides: 5. Germline V lookup: CDR1 LNHNV, CDR2 YYDKDF (reference sequence). CDR3: CATGVDRAGNTIYF. The DNA of the CDR3 is TGTGCCACCGGTGTGGACAGGGCTGGAAACACCATATATTTT.

Many counts were recorded for this clonotype. The rearrangement joins TRBV9 to TRBJ2-1, with 10 nucleotides matching TRBD2. The V and J ends lost 4 bases and 0 bases, in that order; junction bases with no gene match: 4. This CDR3 is built from 16 residues. Germline V gene sequence: CDR1 SGDLS, CDR2 YYNGEE. CDR3 bases: TGTGCCAGCAGCCCCTCTAGCGGGAGCTCCTACAATGAGCAGTTCTTC. Residues: CASSPSSGSSYNEQFF. The full variable domain, with the rest looked up from reference TRBV9 and TRBJ2-1, is DSGVTQTPKHLITATGQRVTLRCSPRSGDLSVYWYQQSLDQGLQFLIQYYNGEERAKGNILERFSAQQFPDLHSELNLSSLELGDSALYFCASSPSSGSSYNEQFFGPGTRLTVL.

This clonotype was observed at least ten times. This rearrangement joins TRBV20-1 to TRBJ1-6; D is possibly TRBD1 (6 bases). The CDR3 is 14 residues long. V was shortened by 6 bases and J by 3 bases, with 12 bases between the two germline ends. The germline gives CDR1 DFQATT, CDR2 SNEGSKA (reference sequence). DNA of the CDR3: TGCAGTGCAGACCGCAGGGGCTATAATTCACCCCTCCACTTT. Protein: CSADRRGYNSPLHF.

The sample holds many counts of this clonotype. The chain links TRBV20-1 to TRBJ1-4; D is undetermined. The V gene's germline CDR1 is DFQATT and CDR2 SNEGSKA (reference sequence). V was trimmed by 0 bases and J by 6 bases, leaving 14 bases between them. This CDR3 is built from 15 residues. CDR3 in DNA: TGCAGTGCTAGAGATACGCCAGCACGACATGAAAAACTGTTTTTT. As protein: CSARDTPARHEKLFF.

This clonotype occurred a few times. This chain connects TRBV14 to TRBJ2-7, with TRBD1 as a possible D gene (6 bases). The V and J ends lost 4 bases and 0 bases respectively, with 10 bases between them. Germline lookup yields CDR1 SGHDN and CDR2 FVKESK. The CDR3 loop spans 14 amino acids. Written as DNA, the CDR3 is TGTGCCAGCAGCCCGAGGGACATCTCCTACGAGCAGTACTTC. It specifies CASSPRDISYEQYF.

This clonotype was seen ten or more times. The chain links TRBV28 to TRBJ2-7; perhaps TRBD1 as D (5 bases). Germline V lookup: CDR1 MDHEN, CDR2 SYDVKM. This CDR3 has 13 amino acids. With 5 bases removed from V and 7 bases from J, the gap between germline ends came to 15 bases. The CDR3 spells CASSKTAQLEQYF. DNA for the CDR3: TGTGCCAGCAGTAAGACAGCCCAGCTTGAGCAGTACTTC.